This T cell receptor (beta chain) derives from a study of cytomegalovirus exposure and HLA in healthy donors. This PCR relied on a set of 60 Vbeta primers and 13 Jbeta primers. Profiled with immunoSEQ multiplex PCR; TCRdb holds only in-frame clones, not every one. The sample yields about 130,000 clones, approximately 82% seen once. The CDR3 length is 14 residues. With 3 bases removed from V and 1 base from J, the gap between germline ends came to 11 bases. Germline V CDR1 and CDR2: SGHRS, YFSETQ. The TCR was taken from a man between 35 and 55 years old in good health and CMV-seronegative. V and J are TRBV5-1 and TRBJ2-7; possible D gene TRBD2, 5 bases. The sample taken for sequencing was PBMCs. DNA of the CDR3: TGCGCCAGCAGCTCGTTACTAGTTTCCTACGAGCAGTACTTC. Its protein product is CASSSLLVSYEQYF.